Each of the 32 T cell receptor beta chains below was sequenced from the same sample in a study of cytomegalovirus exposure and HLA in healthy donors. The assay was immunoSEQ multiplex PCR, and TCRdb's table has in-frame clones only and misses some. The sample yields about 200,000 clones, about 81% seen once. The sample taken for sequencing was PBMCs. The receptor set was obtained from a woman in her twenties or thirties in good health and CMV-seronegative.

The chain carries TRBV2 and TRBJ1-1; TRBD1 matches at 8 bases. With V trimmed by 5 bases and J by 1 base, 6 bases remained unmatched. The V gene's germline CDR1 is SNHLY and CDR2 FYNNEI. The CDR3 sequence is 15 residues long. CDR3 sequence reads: CASSFQGAENTEAFF. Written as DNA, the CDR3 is TGTGCCAGCAGTTTCCAGGGGGCAGAGAACACTGAAGCTTTCTTT.

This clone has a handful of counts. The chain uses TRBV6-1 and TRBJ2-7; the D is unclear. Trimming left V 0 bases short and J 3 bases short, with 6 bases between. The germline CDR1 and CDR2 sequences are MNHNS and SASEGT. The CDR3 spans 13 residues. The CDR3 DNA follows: TGTGCCAGCAGTGAAGCTCCCCGCTACGAGCAGTACTTC. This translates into CASSEAPRYEQYF.

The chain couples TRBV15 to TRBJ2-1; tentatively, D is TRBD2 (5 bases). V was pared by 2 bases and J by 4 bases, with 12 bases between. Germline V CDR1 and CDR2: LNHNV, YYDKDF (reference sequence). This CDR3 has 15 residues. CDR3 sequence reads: CATSRPRGSYNEQFF. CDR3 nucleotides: TGTGCCACCAGCAGACCCCGAGGGAGTTACAATGAGCAGTTCTTC.

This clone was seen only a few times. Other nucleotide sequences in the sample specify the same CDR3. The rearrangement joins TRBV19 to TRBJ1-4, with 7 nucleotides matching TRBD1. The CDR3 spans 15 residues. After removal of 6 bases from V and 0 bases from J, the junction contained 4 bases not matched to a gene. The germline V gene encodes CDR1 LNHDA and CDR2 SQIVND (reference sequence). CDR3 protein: CASSMGTATNEKLFF. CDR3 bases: TGTGCCAGTAGCATGGGGACAGCAACTAATGAAAAACTGTTTTTT.

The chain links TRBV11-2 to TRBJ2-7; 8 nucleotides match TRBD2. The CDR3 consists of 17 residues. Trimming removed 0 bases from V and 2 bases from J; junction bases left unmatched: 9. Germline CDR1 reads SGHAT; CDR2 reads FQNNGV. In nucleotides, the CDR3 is TGTGCCAGCAGCTTAGAACGGATTGCGGGAGGCCCCTACGAGCAGTACTTC. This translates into CASSLERIAGGPYEQYF.

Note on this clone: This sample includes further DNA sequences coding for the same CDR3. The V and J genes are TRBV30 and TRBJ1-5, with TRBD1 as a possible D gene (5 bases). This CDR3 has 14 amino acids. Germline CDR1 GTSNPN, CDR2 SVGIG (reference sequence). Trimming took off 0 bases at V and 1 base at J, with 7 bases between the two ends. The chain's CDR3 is CAWSVSGSNQPQHF. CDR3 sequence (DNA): TGTGCCTGGAGTGTATCAGGGAGCAATCAGCCCCAGCATTTT.

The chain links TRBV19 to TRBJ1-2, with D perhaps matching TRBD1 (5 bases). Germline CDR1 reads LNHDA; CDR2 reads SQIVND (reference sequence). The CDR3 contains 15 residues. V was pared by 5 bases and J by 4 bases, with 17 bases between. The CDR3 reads CASSARGGTFYGYTF. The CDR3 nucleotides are TGTGCCAGTAGTGCCCGTGGAGGGACGTTCTATGGCTACACCTTC. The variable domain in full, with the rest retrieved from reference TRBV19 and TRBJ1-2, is DGGITQSPKYLFRKEGQNVTLSCEQNLNHDAMYWYRQDPGQGLRLIYYSQIVNDFQKGDIAEGYSVSREKKESFPLTVTSAQKNPTAFYLCASSARGGTFYGYTFGSGTRLTVV.

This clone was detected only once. The CDR3 DNA sequence: TGTGCCAGCAGTGCCTTAGGTATGGAGGGCACTGAAGCTTTCTTT. Its protein product is CASSALGMEGTEAFF. The chain has TRBV27 and TRBJ1-1; D is unresolved. Trimming shortened V by 5 bases and J by 4 bases, and 17 bases separated the two germline ends. The germline gives CDR1 MNHEY, CDR2 SMNVEV (reference sequence). The CDR3 runs to 15 residues.

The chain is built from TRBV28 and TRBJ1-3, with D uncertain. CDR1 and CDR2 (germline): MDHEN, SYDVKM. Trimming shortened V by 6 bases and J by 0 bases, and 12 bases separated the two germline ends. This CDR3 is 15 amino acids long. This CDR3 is CASSMPGSSGNTIYF. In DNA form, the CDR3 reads TGTGCCAGCAGCATGCCTGGCAGCTCTGGAAACACCATATATTTT.

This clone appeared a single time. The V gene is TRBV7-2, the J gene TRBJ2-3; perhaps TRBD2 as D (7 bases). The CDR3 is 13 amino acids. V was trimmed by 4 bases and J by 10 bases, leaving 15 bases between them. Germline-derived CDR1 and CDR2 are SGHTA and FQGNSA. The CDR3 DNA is TGTGCCAGCAGCTCCGGGGGGCCAGGATCGCAGTATTTT. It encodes CASSSGGPGSQYF.

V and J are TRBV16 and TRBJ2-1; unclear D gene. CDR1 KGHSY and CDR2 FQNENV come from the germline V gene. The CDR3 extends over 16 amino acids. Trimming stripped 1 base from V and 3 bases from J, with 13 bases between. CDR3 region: CASSQFLGLGYNEQFF. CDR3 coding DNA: TGTGCCAGCAGCCAATTTCTCGGGTTGGGCTACAATGAGCAGTTCTTC.

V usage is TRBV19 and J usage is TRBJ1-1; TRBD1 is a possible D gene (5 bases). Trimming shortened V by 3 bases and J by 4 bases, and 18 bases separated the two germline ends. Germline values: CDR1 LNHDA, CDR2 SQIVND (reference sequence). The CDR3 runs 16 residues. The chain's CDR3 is CASSILVGSRGTEAFF. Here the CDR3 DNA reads TGTGCCAGTAGTATCCTAGTAGGGTCAAGGGGCACTGAAGCTTTCTTT. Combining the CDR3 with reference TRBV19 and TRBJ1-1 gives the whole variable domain DGGITQSPKYLFRKEGQNVTLSCEQNLNHDAMYWYRQDPGQGLRLIYYSQIVNDFQKGDIAEGYSVSREKKESFPLTVTSAQKNPTAFYLCASSILVGSRGTEAFFGQGTRLTVV.

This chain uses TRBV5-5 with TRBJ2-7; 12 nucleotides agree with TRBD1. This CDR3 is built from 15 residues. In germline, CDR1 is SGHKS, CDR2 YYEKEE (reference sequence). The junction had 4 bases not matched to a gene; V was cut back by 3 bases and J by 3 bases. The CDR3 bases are TGTGCCAGCAGCTGGGGACAGGGGGCGGTCTACGAGCAGTACTTC. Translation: CASSWGQGAVYEQYF.

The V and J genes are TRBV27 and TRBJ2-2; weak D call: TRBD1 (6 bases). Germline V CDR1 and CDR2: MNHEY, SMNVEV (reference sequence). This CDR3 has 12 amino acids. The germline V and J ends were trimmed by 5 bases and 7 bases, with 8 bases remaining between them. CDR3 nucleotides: TGTGCCAGCAGTCGAGGGGGCGGGGAGCTGTTTTTT. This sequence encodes CASSRGGGELFF.

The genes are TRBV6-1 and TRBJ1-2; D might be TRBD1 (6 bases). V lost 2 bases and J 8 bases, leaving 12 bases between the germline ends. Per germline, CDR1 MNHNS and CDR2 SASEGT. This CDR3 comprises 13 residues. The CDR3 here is CASSEQGIGGYTF. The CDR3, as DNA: TGTGCCAGCAGTGAACAGGGGATAGGGGGCTACACCTTC.

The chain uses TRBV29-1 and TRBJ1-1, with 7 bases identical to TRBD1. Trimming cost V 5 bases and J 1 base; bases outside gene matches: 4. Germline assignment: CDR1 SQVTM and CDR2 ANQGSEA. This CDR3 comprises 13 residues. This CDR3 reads CSVRQGRNTEAFF. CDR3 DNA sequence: TGCAGCGTTAGACAGGGCAGGAACACTGAAGCTTTCTTT.

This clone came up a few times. Here the CDR3 reads CASSIVAANTEAFF. In DNA form, the CDR3 reads TGTGCCAGTAGTATAGTCGCGGCAAACACTGAAGCTTTCTTT. The chain recombines TRBV19 with TRBJ1-1; D is unclear. The CDR3 extends over 14 amino acids. Trimming cost V 1 base and J 2 bases, with 8 bases left between them. Germline V gene data show CDR1 as LNHDA and CDR2 as SQIVND (reference sequence).

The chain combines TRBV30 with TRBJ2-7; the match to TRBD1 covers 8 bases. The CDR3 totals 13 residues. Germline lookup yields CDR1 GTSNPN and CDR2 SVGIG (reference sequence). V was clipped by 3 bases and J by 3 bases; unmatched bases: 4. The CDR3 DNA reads TGTGCCTGGAGAGGGGGACAGGTCTACGAGCAGTACTTC. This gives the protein CAWRGGQVYEQYF.

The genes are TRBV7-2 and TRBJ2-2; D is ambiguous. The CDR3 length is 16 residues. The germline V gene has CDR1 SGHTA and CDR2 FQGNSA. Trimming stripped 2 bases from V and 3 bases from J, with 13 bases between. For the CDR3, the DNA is TGTGCCAGCAGCTTAAACGGGTTTGTGCACACCGGGGAGCTGTTTTTT. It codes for CASSLNGFVHTGELFF.

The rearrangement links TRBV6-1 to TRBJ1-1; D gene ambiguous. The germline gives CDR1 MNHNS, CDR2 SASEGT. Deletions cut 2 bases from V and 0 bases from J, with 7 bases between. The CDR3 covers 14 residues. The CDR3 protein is CASSEHSMNTEAFF. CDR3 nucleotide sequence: TGTGCCAGCAGTGAACACAGCATGAACACTGAAGCTTTCTTT.

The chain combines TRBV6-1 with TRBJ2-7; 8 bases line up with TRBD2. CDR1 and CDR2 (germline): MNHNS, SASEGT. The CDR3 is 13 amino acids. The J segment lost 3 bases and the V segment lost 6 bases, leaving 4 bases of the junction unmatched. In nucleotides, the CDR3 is TGTGCCAGCAGAGTAAGCGGGAGCTACGAGCAGTACTTC. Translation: CASRVSGSYEQYF.

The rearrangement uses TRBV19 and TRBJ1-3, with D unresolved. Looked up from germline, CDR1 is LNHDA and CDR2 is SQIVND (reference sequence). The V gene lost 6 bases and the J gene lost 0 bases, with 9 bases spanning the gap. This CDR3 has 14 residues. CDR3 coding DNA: TGTGCCAGTAGATCATACAGCTCTGGAAACACCATATATTTT. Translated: CASRSYSSGNTIYF.

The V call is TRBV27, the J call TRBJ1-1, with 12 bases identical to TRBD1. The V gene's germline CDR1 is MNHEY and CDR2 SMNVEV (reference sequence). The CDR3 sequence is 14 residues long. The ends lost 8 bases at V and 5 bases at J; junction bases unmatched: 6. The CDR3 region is CASGRDRGLTEAFF. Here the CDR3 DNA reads TGTGCCAGCGGTCGGGACAGGGGGCTGACTGAAGCTTTCTTT.

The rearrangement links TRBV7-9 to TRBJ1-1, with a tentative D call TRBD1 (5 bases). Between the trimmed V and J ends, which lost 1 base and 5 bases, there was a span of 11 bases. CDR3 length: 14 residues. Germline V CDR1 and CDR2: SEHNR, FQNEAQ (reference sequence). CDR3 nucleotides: TGTGCCAGCAGCTTAGTAGAAAGGGGAACTGAAGCTTTCTTT. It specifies CASSLVERGTEAFF.

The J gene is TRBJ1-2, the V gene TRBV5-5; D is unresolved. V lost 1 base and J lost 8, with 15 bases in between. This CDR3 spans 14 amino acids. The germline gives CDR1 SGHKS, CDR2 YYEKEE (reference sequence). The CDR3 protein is CASSLLLEGRGYTF. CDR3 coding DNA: TGTGCCAGCAGCTTGCTACTGGAAGGGAGAGGCTACACCTTC.

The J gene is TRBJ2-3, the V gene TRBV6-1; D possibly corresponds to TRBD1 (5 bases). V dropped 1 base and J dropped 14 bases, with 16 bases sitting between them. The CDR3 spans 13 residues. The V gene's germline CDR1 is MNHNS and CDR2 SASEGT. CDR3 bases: TGTGCCAGCAGTGAAGAAAGGGGAACGGGTGGGTATTTT. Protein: CASSEERGTGGYF.

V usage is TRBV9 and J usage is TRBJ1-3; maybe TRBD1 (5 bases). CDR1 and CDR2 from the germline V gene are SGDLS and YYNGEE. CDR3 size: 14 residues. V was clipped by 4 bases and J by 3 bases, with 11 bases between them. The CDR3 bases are TGTGCCAGCAGCTTCCAGGGAAATGGAAACACCATATATTTT. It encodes CASSFQGNGNTIYF.

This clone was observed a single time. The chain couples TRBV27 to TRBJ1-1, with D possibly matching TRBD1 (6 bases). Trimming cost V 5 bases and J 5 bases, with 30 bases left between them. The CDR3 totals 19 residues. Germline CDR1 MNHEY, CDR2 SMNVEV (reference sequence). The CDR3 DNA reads TGTGCCAGCAGTCCGTTCGCCGGGGGGGGCCCCCGAGTGGGGACTGAAGCTTTCTTT. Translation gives CASSPFAGGGPRVGTEAFF.

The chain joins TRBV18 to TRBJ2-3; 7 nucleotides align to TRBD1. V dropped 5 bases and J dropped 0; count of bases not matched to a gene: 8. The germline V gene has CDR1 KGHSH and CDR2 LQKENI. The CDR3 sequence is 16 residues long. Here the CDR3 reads CASSDRDSLSTDTQYF. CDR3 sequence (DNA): TGTGCCAGCTCAGACCGGGACAGCCTTAGCACAGATACGCAGTATTTT.

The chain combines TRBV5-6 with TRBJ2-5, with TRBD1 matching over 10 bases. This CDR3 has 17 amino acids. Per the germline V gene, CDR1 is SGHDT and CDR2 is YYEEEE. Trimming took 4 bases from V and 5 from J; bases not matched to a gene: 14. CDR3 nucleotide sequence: TGTGCCAGCAGCGGAGACCCGACAGGGGGCAGGCGGGAGACCCAGTACTTC. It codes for CASSGDPTGGRRETQYF.

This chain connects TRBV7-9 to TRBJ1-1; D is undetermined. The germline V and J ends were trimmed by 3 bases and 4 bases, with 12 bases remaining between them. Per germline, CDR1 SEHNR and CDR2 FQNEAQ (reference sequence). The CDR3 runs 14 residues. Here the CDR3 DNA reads TGTGCCAGCAGCTTCATTACTGAGGGCACTGAAGCTTTCTTT. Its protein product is CASSFITEGTEAFF.

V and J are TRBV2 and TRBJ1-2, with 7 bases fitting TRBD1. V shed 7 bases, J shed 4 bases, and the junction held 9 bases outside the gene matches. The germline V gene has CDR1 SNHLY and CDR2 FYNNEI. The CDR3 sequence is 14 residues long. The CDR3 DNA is TGTGCCAGCATTTACCCAGGGGGAGGCTATGGCTACACCTTC. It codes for CASIYPGGGYGYTF.